These 23 T cell receptor beta chains were sequenced from one sample in a study of a mutant IDH1 vaccine in newly diagnosed glioma. The time point: week 5, during vaccination. In every dose of vaccine, 300 ug of mutant IDH1 20-mer peptide was given alongside topical imiquimod. Measured with immunoSEQ multiplex PCR; TCRdb has only the in-frame clones, and not every one. The sample includes around 40,000 clones, roughly 79% seen only once; the top ten take 9% to 14%. The antigens for these receptors are not known. Specimen: PBMCs, collected from a glioma patient whose treatment included an IDH1 peptide vaccine. These receptors were taken from a man aged 45 to 65 with glioma.

The chain links TRBV6-1 to TRBJ1-5; no clear D. The V gene's germline CDR1 is MNHNS and CDR2 SASEGT. The CDR3 is 14 residues long. The V and J ends lost 4 bases and 4 bases respectively, with 11 bases between them. The DNA for the CDR3 is TGTGCCAGCAGTGTCTCTGGCGGGAATCAGCCCCAGCATTTT. Its protein product is CASSVSGGNQPQHF.

J is TRBJ1-4 and V is TRBV2, with D possibly matching TRBD1 (5 bases). The CDR3 has 14 amino acids. Germline V CDR1 and CDR2: SNHLY, FYNNEI. Trimming cost V 6 bases and J 0 bases, with 8 bases left between them. Here the CDR3 DNA reads TGTGCCAGCAGGGGGGACTCAACTAATGAAAAACTGTTTTTT. This translates into CASRGDSTNEKLFF.

The chain combines TRBV27 with TRBJ1-5; TRBD1 matches 7 bases. The J segment lost 7 bases and the V segment lost 6 bases, leaving 9 bases of the junction unmatched. The CDR3 extends over 14 amino acids. Germline V lookup: CDR1 MNHEY, CDR2 SMNVEV (reference sequence). CDR3 in DNA: TGTGCCAGCAGAAACCAGGGGGAGGGACAGCCCCAGCATTTT. Residues: CASRNQGEGQPQHF.

This clone was detected a few times. The chain has TRBV7-2 and TRBJ2-7, with TRBD1 matching over 10 bases. This CDR3 spans 15 amino acids. Germline V CDR1 and CDR2: SGHTA, FQGNSA. The V gene end was trimmed by 5 bases and the J gene end by 0 bases; junction bases not matched to a gene: 4. The chain's CDR3 is CASSRGQGISYEQYF. CDR3 nucleotides: TGTGCCAGCAGCCGGGGACAGGGGATCTCCTACGAGCAGTACTTC.

This clone was seen more than once but under ten times. This rearrangement joins TRBV9 to TRBJ1-2, with D uncertain. In germline, CDR1 is SGDLS, CDR2 YYNGEE. The CDR3 consists of 14 residues. Trimming shortened V by 1 base and J by 2 bases, and 9 bases separated the two germline ends. CDR3 residues: CASSVSDGNYGYTF. In nucleotides, the CDR3 is TGTGCCAGCAGCGTATCCGACGGGAACTATGGCTACACCTTC.

The chain employs TRBV5-5 and TRBJ2-7; D is possibly TRBD1 (6 bases). This CDR3 is built from 12 residues. V dropped 2 bases and J dropped 7 bases, with 10 bases sitting between them. Looked up from germline, CDR1 is SGHKS and CDR2 is YYEKEE (reference sequence). The CDR3 protein is CASSLGGGEQYF. The CDR3 DNA reads as TGTGCCAGCAGCTTAGGGGGTGGGGAGCAGTACTTC. Complete variable domain (other parts from reference TRBV5-5 and TRBJ2-7): DAGVTQSPTHLIKTRGQQVTLRCSPISGHKSVSWYQQVLGQGPQFIFQYYEKEERGRGNFPDRFSARQFPNYSSELNVNALLLGDSALYLCASSLGGGEQYFGPGTRLTVT.

The V call is TRBV28, the J call TRBJ2-3; D is unclear. V was shortened by 6 bases and J by 7 bases, with 14 bases between the two germline ends. The CDR3 is made up of 13 amino acids. CDR1 is MDHEN, CDR2 SYDVKM, per germline. CDR3 nucleotides: TGTGCCAGCAGCCGCGGACCGGAGAATACGCAGTATTTT. This encodes CASSRGPENTQYF.

The V call is TRBV7-7, the J call TRBJ2-2; D might be TRBD1 or TRBD2, each matching 5 bases. Trimming removed 5 bases from V and 6 bases from J, with 13 bases in between. CDR1 and CDR2 (germline): SSHAT, FNYEAQ (reference sequence). This CDR3 comprises 14 residues. The CDR3 loop is CASSLGPPAGELFF. CDR3 sequence (DNA): TGTGCCAGCAGCCTGGGACCACCGGCCGGGGAGCTGTTTTTT.

This clone showed up just a few times. The chain has TRBV7-2 and TRBJ1-1; TRBD1 aligns across 9 bases. The CDR3 contains 17 residues. Germline lookup yields CDR1 SGHTA and CDR2 FQGNSA. V was clipped by 5 bases and J by 0 bases; unmatched bases: 10. Written as DNA, the CDR3 is TGTGCCAGCAGCAAAGGGGGACAGGGTTTCGTGAACACTGAAGCTTTCTTT. Translation: CASSKGGQGFVNTEAFF.

The chain carries TRBV27 and TRBJ1-2; D gene uncertain. The CDR3 length is 14 residues. V was clipped by 2 bases and J by 9 bases, with 16 bases between them. Germline values: CDR1 MNHEY, CDR2 SMNVEV (reference sequence). The CDR3 nucleotides read TGTGCCAGCAGTTTAAACCCACCCATGGGAAGCTACACCTTC. This sequence encodes CASSLNPPMGSYTF.

V and J are TRBV27 and TRBJ1-1; D may be TRBD1 (5 bases). The CDR3 has 12 amino acids. V dropped 8 bases and J dropped 5 bases, with 12 bases sitting between them. Germline lookup yields CDR1 MNHEY and CDR2 SMNVEV (reference sequence). CDR3 DNA sequence: TGTGCCAGCGGGGGGAGGGCGACTGAAGCTTTCTTT. Protein sequence: CASGGRATEAFF.

This clone was seen more than once but under ten times. The V gene is TRBV12-1, the J gene TRBJ1-1. TRBV12-1 is a pseudogene segment. The CDR3 loop spans 14 amino acids. CDR3 nucleotides: TGTGCCAGCACCCTAGGAGGGCATCGGGGTGAAGCTTTCTTT. It yields the protein CASTLGGHRGEAFF.

The chain links TRBV2 to TRBJ2-7; tentatively, D is TRBD1 (6 bases). The CDR3 is 13 amino acids. V was trimmed by 5 bases and J by 4 bases, leaving 12 bases between them. Germline V gene sequence: CDR1 SNHLY, CDR2 FYNNEI. The CDR3 DNA sequence: TGTGCCAGCAGTAAGGGGACAATATACGAGCAGTACTTC. Its translation: CASSKGTIYEQYF.

This clone came up a few times. This chain joins TRBV7-9 and TRBJ1-2; TRBD1 is a possible D gene (6 bases). The CDR3 totals 13 residues. Germline CDR1 SEHNR, CDR2 FQNEAQ (reference sequence). Trimming left V 1 base short and J 8 bases short, with 11 bases between. The CDR3 coding sequence is TGTGCCAGCAGCTTAGGAGGGGGAGAGGGCTACACCTTC. Translated: CASSLGGGEGYTF.

This chain uses TRBV6-5 with TRBJ1-1; D perhaps matches TRBD1 (6 bases). CDR1 and CDR2 (germline): MNHEY, SVGAGI. V was trimmed by 4 bases and J by 6 bases, leaving 9 bases between them. The CDR3 length is 12 residues. The CDR3 bases are TGTGCCAGCAGTTGGGCAGGGGCTGAAGCTTTCTTT. Translated, it gives CASSWAGAEAFF.

CDR3 sequence (DNA): TGTGCCACCAGCAAATCAGGGAGAGGGGACACTGAAGCTTTCTTT. Translation gives CATSKSGRGDTEAFF. The chain combines TRBV15 with TRBJ1-1; TRBD1 is a possible D gene (5 bases). V was cut by 4 bases and J by 3 bases, with 15 bases left in between. There are 15 residues in the CDR3. Looked up from germline, CDR1 is LNHNV and CDR2 is YYDKDF (reference sequence).

This chain joins TRBV5-1 and TRBJ2-3; the D call may be TRBD1 or TRBD2 (6 bases each). Germline V CDR1 and CDR2: SGHRS, YFSETQ. The CDR3 length is 15 residues. Trimming removed 1 base from V and 1 base from J, with 10 bases in between. CDR3 DNA: TGCGCCAGCAGCTTGAGGGGGACTCGCACAGATACGCAGTATTTT. Amino acid sequence: CASSLRGTRTDTQYF.

The V gene is TRBV5-1, the J gene TRBJ1-3, with 11 bases aligning to TRBD1. The CDR3 loop spans 16 amino acids. The germline gives CDR1 SGHRS, CDR2 YFSETQ. V shed 3 bases and J 7 bases; nucleotides not matched to a gene: 9. This chain's CDR3 is CASSSGRDRGGNTIYF. The CDR3 nucleotides read TGCGCCAGCAGCTCCGGCCGGGACAGGGGGGGCAACACCATATATTTT.

CDR3 amino acids: CASSFGRGGNTQYF. The CDR3 nucleotides are TGTGCCAGCAGCTTCGGCAGGGGAGGCAATACGCAGTATTTT. V and J are TRBV7-9 and TRBJ2-3; D is perhaps TRBD1 or TRBD2 (6 bases each). The CDR3 has 14 residues. From germline, CDR1 is SEHNR and CDR2 FQNEAQ (reference sequence). The V end was cut by 3 bases, the J end by 7 bases, with 14 bases between.

The rearrangement links TRBV11-2 to TRBJ2-4, with D uncertain. Trimming pared 3 bases from V and 6 bases from J, leaving 3 bases between. The germline gives CDR1 SGHAT, CDR2 FQNNGV. The CDR3 runs to 11 residues. The CDR3 DNA reads TGTGCCAGCAGCTTTACAAACATTCAGTACTTC. It encodes CASSFTNIQYF.

This chain uses TRBV18 with TRBJ1-2, with 7 positions matching TRBD1. The germline V gene has CDR1 KGHSH and CDR2 LQKENI. The CDR3 is made up of 13 amino acids. V gave up 2 bases and J gave up 6 bases; unmatched junction bases: 3. CDR3 sequence: CASSPGTADGYTF. The DNA for the CDR3 is TGTGCCAGCTCACCAGGGACAGCGGATGGCTACACCTTC.

In its sample, this clone was seen a few times. The chain employs TRBV4-1 and TRBJ2-1; 7 positions agree with TRBD1. The germline gives CDR1 MGHRA, CDR2 YSYEKL. V shed 3 bases, J shed 7 bases, and the junction held 9 bases outside the gene matches. This CDR3 is 15 amino acids long. CDR3 bases: TGCGCCAGCAGCCAGGAAGACAGGGCCAGGAATGAGCAGTTCTTC. Protein sequence: CASSQEDRARNEQFF.

The V call is TRBV2, the J call TRBJ2-7, with 12 nucleotides matching TRBD2. Per germline, CDR1 SNHLY and CDR2 FYNNEI. This CDR3 has 16 amino acids. Trimming at V came to 7 bases and at J to 0 bases, leaving 7 bases not matched to a gene. The CDR3 bases are TGTGCCAGCAATCCGGGACTAGCGGGTATCTCCTACGAGCAGTACTTC. Its translation is CASNPGLAGISYEQYF.